This T cell receptor (beta chain) was recovered during a study of OX40 agonist ivuxolimab in advanced cancers. About the study: Aged roughly 23 to 79 with a mean of 60 years, they were 75% to 85% male. Study-level findings and limits: In the 0.1 to 3.0 mg/kg range, CD4+ and CD8+ blood T cells had expanded clonally by week 6.

At baseline, cycle 4 day 1, and cycle 7 day 1, blood was sampled. The sample holds a few counts of this clone. Its specificity is unknown. This CDR3 is 15 amino acids long. Per the germline V gene, CDR1 is SGHKS and CDR2 is YYEKEE (reference sequence). Trimming took off 6 bases at V and 7 bases at J, with 19 bases between the two ends. Method: immunoSEQ multiplex PCR; TCRdb's copy keeps in-frame clones and lacks some. The sample lists about 60,000 clones, around nine tenths occurring once. Sequences were derived from CD4+ or CD8+ T cells sorted from blood, sampled in a trial of the OX40 agonist ivuxolimab. This rearrangement joins TRBV5-5 to TRBJ1-4, with D perhaps matching TRBD1 (5 bases). This TCR came from an adult with an advanced solid tumor such as melanoma, head and neck, liver or kidney cancer. The CDR3 region is CASTIGGGLFEKLFF. The CDR3 DNA sequence: TGTGCCAGCACCATCGGCGGGGGGTTATTTGAAAAACTGTTTTTT.